The 23 T cell receptor beta chains presented below share a single source sample, sequenced in a study of cytomegalovirus exposure and HLA in healthy donors. The PCR contained 60 Vbeta and 13 Jbeta primers. Produced via immunoSEQ multiplex PCR; TCRdb's table is partial and in-frame only. The sample has 50,000 to 70,000 clones; the top ten hold approximately 9%. The sequenced material came from PBMCs. The origin of the receptors is a man aged 50 to 59 in good health and CMV-seropositive.

The chain is built from TRBV4-3 and TRBJ2-2; 11 nucleotides align to TRBD1. CDR3 length: 18 amino acids. The V and J ends lost 1 base and 4 bases, in that order; junction bases with no gene match: 8. Germline-derived CDR1 and CDR2 are LGHNA and YSLEER. The CDR3 region is CASSQGAPGTGGTGELFF. The CDR3 DNA sequence: TGCGCCAGCAGCCAAGGTGCTCCAGGGACAGGGGGCACCGGGGAGCTGTTTTTT.

This chain joins TRBV7-9 and TRBJ2-3, with 8 positions matching TRBD1. The ends lost 3 bases at V and 4 bases at J; junction bases unmatched: 3. The germline CDR1 and CDR2 sequences are SEHNR and FQNEAQ (reference sequence). CDR3 length: 14 amino acids. Here the CDR3 reads CASSFGQGADTQYF. The CDR3 region has the DNA TGTGCCAGCAGCTTCGGACAGGGAGCAGATACGCAGTATTTT.

This chain joins TRBV7-3 and TRBJ2-2; TRBD2 matches at 7 bases. Germline lookup yields CDR1 SGHTA and CDR2 FQGTGA. The CDR3 runs 15 residues. Unmatched junction bases numbered 8, after V lost 5 bases and J lost 5 bases. In nucleotides, the CDR3 is TGTGCCAGCAGCCCGGGGGGAGGGCAAACCGGGGAGCTGTTTTTT. This encodes CASSPGGGQTGELFF.

The chain couples TRBV28 to TRBJ2-1, with a possible D match to TRBD2 (5 bases). Germline V gene data show CDR1 as MDHEN and CDR2 as SYDVKM. V was pared by 5 bases and J by 0 bases, with 8 bases between. The CDR3 sequence is 14 residues long. The CDR3 protein is CASSGLSSYNEQFF. In DNA, the CDR3 is TGTGCCAGCAGTGGACTGAGCTCCTACAATGAGCAGTTCTTC.

The chain links TRBV1 to TRBJ2-7; the table calls TRBD2, which could not be checked here. TRBV1 corresponds to a pseudogene. The CDR3 covers 17 residues. The CDR3 region is CTSSPLGLAGSSYEQYF. The CDR3 DNA reads TGCACCAGCAGCCCCCTGGGACTAGCGGGCAGCTCCTACGAGCAGTACTTC.

V and J are TRBV27 and TRBJ1-5; TRBD1 agrees at 7 bases. The CDR3 extends over 14 amino acids. CDR1 MNHEY and CDR2 SMNVEV come from the germline V gene (reference sequence). V shed 3 bases, J shed 4 bases, and the junction held 3 bases outside the gene matches. CDR3 residues: CASSLTGSNQPQHF. The CDR3 region has the DNA TGTGCCAGCAGTTTGACAGGGTCGAATCAGCCCCAGCATTTT.

V is TRBV6-7 and J is TRBJ2-2, with 10 bases lining up with TRBD2. TRBV6-7 has ORF status, its function being uncertain. The CDR3 length is 16 residues. V lost 4 bases to trimming and J lost 6 bases; unmatched junction nucleotides: 8. The CDR3 sequence is CASSSLTSGRAGELFF. CDR3 in DNA: TGTGCCAGCAGTTCCCTGACTAGCGGGCGGGCCGGGGAGCTGTTTTTT.

The chain joins TRBV19 to TRBJ1-1; unclear D gene. V was shortened by 8 bases and J by 2 bases, with 21 bases between the two germline ends. The V gene's germline CDR1 is LNHDA and CDR2 SQIVND (reference sequence). This CDR3 has 16 residues. DNA for the CDR3: TGTGCCAGTGCTAGGATTCCCATAACACTTAACACTGAAGCTTTCTTT. It translates to CASARIPITLNTEAFF.

V is TRBV9 and J is TRBJ2-5, with 11 bases identical to TRBD2. Trimming took 3 bases from V and 1 from J; bases not matched to a gene: 2. This CDR3 region has 15 residues. Germline V gene sequence: CDR1 SGDLS, CDR2 YYNGEE. CDR3 protein: CASSASGGFQETQYF. The CDR3 DNA is TGTGCCAGCAGCGCTAGCGGGGGGTTCCAAGAGACCCAGTACTTC.

V is TRBV6-5 and J is TRBJ1-2; D is unresolved. The V end lost 0 bases, the J end lost 7 bases, and 12 bases lay between the germline ends. CDR3 length equals 14 residues. Germline CDR1 MNHEY, CDR2 SVGAGI. CDR3 loop: CASSYSRSTGGYTF. The CDR3 DNA reads TGTGCCAGCAGTTACTCGAGAAGCACGGGTGGCTACACCTTC.

This chain uses TRBV5-4 with TRBJ1-2; D unclear. This CDR3 has 13 amino acids. V lost 4 bases and J 6 bases, leaving 13 bases between the germline ends. CDR1 and CDR2 from the germline V gene are SGHNT and YYREEE (reference sequence). CDR3 coding DNA: TGTGCCAGCAGCGAATCTCCCACTAATGGCTACACCTTC. It is translated as CASSESPTNGYTF. The whole variable domain, remainder taken from reference TRBV5-4 and TRBJ1-2, is ETGVTQSPTHLIKTRGQQVTLRCSSQSGHNTVSWYQQALGQGPQFIFQYYREEENGRGNFPPRFSGLQFPNYSSELNVNALELDDSALYLCASSESPTNGYTFGSGTRLTVV.

The gene calls are TRBV18 and TRBJ2-7; TRBD2 matches 7 bases. V was pared by 0 bases and J by 7 bases, with 6 bases of the junction left unmatched. This CDR3 is 14 amino acids long. Germline lookup yields CDR1 KGHSH and CDR2 LQKENI. The CDR3 region is CASSPPGLTGEQYF. The CDR3 nucleotides read TGTGCCAGCTCACCACCGGGACTAACGGGGGAGCAGTACTTC.

Notes on this clone: Its ends do not fully match the called genes, so a read error is possible. CDR3 protein: CASSLGSRGRGETQYF. The DNA of the CDR3 is TGTGCTAGCAGCTTAGGGAGCAGGGGGCGAGGAGAGACCCAGTACTTC. The rearrangement joins TRBV7-7 to TRBJ2-5; 8 positions match TRBD1. Germline V lookup: CDR1 SSHAT, CDR2 FNYEAQ (reference sequence). The length of the CDR3 is 16 residues.

This chain joins TRBV29-1 and TRBJ2-1; 9 nucleotides match TRBD2. The CDR3 is 16 amino acids. After removal of 0 bases from V and 6 bases from J, the junction contained 9 bases not matched to a gene. CDR1 is SQVTM, CDR2 ANQGSEA, per germline. CDR3 sequence reads: CSVEDRRGGRLNEQFF. The CDR3 bases are TGCAGCGTTGAAGATAGGCGGGGGGGCCGTCTCAATGAGCAGTTCTTC.

V usage is TRBV18 and J usage is TRBJ1-2, with TRBD1 as a possible D gene (5 bases). CDR3 length: 15 amino acids. Trimming took off 2 bases at V and 4 bases at J, with 14 bases between the two ends. Per the germline V gene, CDR1 is KGHSH and CDR2 is LQKENI. For the CDR3, the DNA is TGTGCCAGCTCACCAGGGGCAGAAAGGCCCTATGGCTACACCTTC. Its translation is CASSPGAERPYGYTF. The full variable domain, with the rest looked up from reference TRBV18 and TRBJ1-2, is NAGVMQNPRHLVRRRGQEARLRCSPMKGHSHVYWYRQLPEEGLKFMVYLQKENIIDESGMPKERFSAEFPKEGPSILRIQQVVRGDSAAYFCASSPGAERPYGYTFGSGTRLTVV.

The J gene is TRBJ2-1, the V gene TRBV2, with TRBD2 matching over 7 bases. The CDR3 consists of 14 residues. Germline V CDR1 and CDR2: SNHLY, FYNNEI. V dropped 8 bases and J dropped 9; count of bases not matched to a gene: 13. CDR3 nucleotide sequence: TGTGCCAGCCAGGGCGGGAGAGGGGAAGTTGAGCAGTTCTTC. This codes for CASQGGRGEVEQFF.

The V and J genes are TRBV18 and TRBJ2-4; TRBD1 matches 8 bases. Germline values: CDR1 KGHSH, CDR2 LQKENI. The CDR3 has 14 residues. J gave up 5 bases and V 3 bases, and 3 bases lay outside the gene matches. The CDR3 reads CASSPGQAQNIQYF. The CDR3 DNA follows: TGTGCCAGCTCACCGGGACAGGCGCAAAACATTCAGTACTTC.

The chain recombines TRBV5-6 with TRBJ2-2; 10 nucleotides line up with TRBD2. CDR3 size: 15 residues. Germline-derived CDR1 and CDR2 are SGHDT and YYEEEE. V lost 4 bases and J lost 6; bases outside the gene matches: 6. CDR3 sequence: CASSQSGRGAGELFF. CDR3 sequence (DNA): TGTGCCAGCAGCCAAAGCGGGAGGGGGGCCGGGGAGCTGTTTTTT.

This chain joins TRBV18 and TRBJ1-1; the match to TRBD1 covers 9 bases. Losses at the gene ends were 3 bases for V and 5 bases for J; bases not matched to a gene: 7. The germline gives CDR1 KGHSH, CDR2 LQKENI. The CDR3 runs to 15 residues. The CDR3 is CASSPGQGLRTEAFF. Written as DNA, the CDR3 is TGTGCCAGCTCACCGGGACAGGGTTTAAGGACTGAAGCTTTCTTT.

This chain connects TRBV18 to TRBJ1-1, with D maybe TRBD1 (6 bases). Germline V gene lookup returns CDR1 KGHSH and CDR2 LQKENI. This CDR3 region has 16 residues. Trimming shortened V by 2 bases and J by 1 base, and 14 bases separated the two germline ends. This CDR3 reads CASSPNGGRSNTEAFF. The CDR3 DNA reads TGTGCCAGCTCACCAAACGGGGGGCGATCGAACACTGAAGCTTTCTTT.

The genes are TRBV5-1 and TRBJ2-3, with 7 bases matching TRBD1. Germline V gene lookup returns CDR1 SGHRS and CDR2 YFSETQ. Unmatched junction bases numbered 16, after V lost 4 bases and J lost 2 bases. There are 18 residues in the CDR3. CDR3 in amino acids: CASSPFSGTASLTDTQYF. CDR3 nucleotide sequence: TGCGCCAGCAGCCCTTTCTCCGGGACAGCGTCTCTCACAGATACGCAGTATTTT.

This chain links TRBV28 with TRBJ2-7; D is uncertain. This CDR3 has 13 amino acids. V shed 6 bases and J shed 1 base, with 10 bases lying between them. The germline V gene has CDR1 MDHEN and CDR2 SYDVKM. CDR3 residues: CASSLVGSYEQYF. The CDR3 DNA is TGTGCCAGCAGCTTGGTCGGTTCCTACGAGCAGTACTTC.

The chain combines TRBV7-9 with TRBJ1-2; D gene unclear. Trimming took 6 bases from V and 1 from J, leaving 9 bases between them. Germline assignment: CDR1 SEHNR and CDR2 FQNEAQ (reference sequence). The length of the CDR3 is 13 residues. The CDR3 DNA is TGTGCCAGCAGGCCTACAGATAACTATGGCTACACCTTC. Its protein product is CASRPTDNYGYTF.